This T cell receptor beta chain came from a study of T cells after yellow fever vaccination. Universal primer sites and UMIs were introduced during 5'RACE template-switching synthesis of TCR cDNA. TCRdb used MiXCR to reprocess the 5' RACE reads, holding one entry per CDR3 protein. The repertoire consists of some 670,000 distinct CDR3 sequences, with roughly 12% occurring once and the leading ten covering 15%. Note on this clonotype: Antigen unknown.

CDR3 length: 14 amino acids. From germline, CDR1 is LNHDA and CDR2 SQIVND (reference sequence). V was pared by 4 bases and J by 6 bases, with 16 bases between. Study-wide results and limits: Primary-vaccination clones mostly resurfaced post-booster (more than 95% CD4, about 87% CD8).

The input for sequencing was PBMCs, taken on the day of the yellow fever booster vaccination. The receptor was isolated from a man younger than 40 who received the YFV17D yellow fever vaccine. The chain links TRBV19 to TRBJ2-7; D is uncertain. CDR3 residues: CASSTSVYSGEQYF. In DNA form, the CDR3 reads TGTGCCAGTAGTACTTCAGTCTACTCGGGCGAGCAGTACTTC.